This T cell receptor beta chain was profiled in a study of T cell responses to AZD1222 COVID-19 vaccine. This CDR3 is 12 amino acids long. Trimming cost V 7 bases and J 2 bases, with 8 bases left between them. CDR1 is SEHNR, CDR2 FQNEAQ, per germline (reference sequence). Profiling relied on immunoSEQ multiplex PCR, and the TCRdb table lists in-frame clones only, not all of them. The profile shows around 180,000 clones, around 90% of them singletons. The chain employs TRBV7-9 and TRBJ2-5; D is perhaps TRBD2 (6 bases). The source was peripheral blood, collected 28 days after the second AZD1222 dose. The receptor was derived from an adult who received the AZD1222 COVID-19 vaccine. The CDR3 DNA sequence: TGTGCCAGCACCCTAGCGCAAGAGACCCAGTACTTC. Its protein product is CASTLAQETQYF. The full variable domain, with the rest looked up from reference TRBV7-9 and TRBJ2-5, is DTGVSQNPRHKITKRGQNVTFRCDPISEHNRLYWYRQTLGQGPEFLTYFQNEAQLEKSRLLSDRFSAERPKGSFSTLEIQRTEQGDSAMYLCASTLAQETQYFGPGTRLLVL.